One sample yielded the 26 T cell receptor beta chains listed below, sequenced in a study of technical replicates of blood from a handful of donors. TCRdb's copy holds only in-frame clones and misses some; the assay was immunoSEQ multiplex PCR. The sample lists 95,000 to 100,000 clones, 95% to 96% occurring once. Sequenced sample: T cells isolated from PBMCs. These receptors originate from a human donor in good health.

The chain is built from TRBV11-2 and TRBJ2-7, with TRBD2 matching 10 bases. Trimming removed 5 bases from V and 4 bases from J; junction bases left unmatched: 8. This CDR3 has 15 residues. Germline CDR1 reads SGHAT; CDR2 reads FQNNGV. The CDR3, as DNA: TGTGCCAGCAGCCAAGACTCTAGCGGGGGATACGAGCAGTACTTC. Protein: CASSQDSSGGYEQYF.

The V and J genes are TRBV19 and TRBJ2-1, with 14 bases matching TRBD2. V lost 0 bases and J lost 11; bases outside the gene matches: 9. Germline CDR1 is LNHDA and CDR2 is SQIVND (reference sequence). The CDR3 runs 17 residues. The chain's CDR3 is CASSIDPPTSGRAQQFF. The DNA of the CDR3 is TGTGCCAGTAGTATAGATCCTCCGACTAGCGGGAGGGCACAGCAGTTCTTC.

This sequence joins TRBV30 and TRBJ2-2; possibly TRBD1 for D (5 bases). Trimming removed 5 bases at V and 6 bases at J, with 7 bases between. Per germline, CDR1 GTSNPN and CDR2 SVGIG (reference sequence). The CDR3 length is 11 residues. The CDR3 loop reads CAWQGSGELFF. DNA of the CDR3: TGTGCCTGGCAGGGATCCGGGGAGCTGTTTTTT.

The V and J genes are TRBV6-5 and TRBJ1-4; D possibly corresponds to TRBD1 (5 bases). CDR1 is MNHEY and CDR2 is SVGAGI in the germline V gene. Trimming stripped 4 bases from V and 5 bases from J, with 11 bases between. The CDR3 totals 14 residues. The CDR3 is CASSSGGPNEKLFF. The CDR3 nucleotides read TGTGCCAGCAGTTCCGGGGGACCGAATGAAAAACTGTTTTTT.

The rearrangement uses TRBV30 and TRBJ2-1; tentative D call: TRBD2 (7 bases). CDR1 is GTSNPN and CDR2 is SVGIG in the germline V gene (reference sequence). This CDR3 is 14 amino acids long. Trimming removed 0 bases from V and 12 bases from J, with 18 bases in between. The DNA of the CDR3 is TGTGCCTGGAGTGTTGTAAGGGGGAGGGCAGGGCAGTTCTTC. Protein product: CAWSVVRGRAGQFF.

This clone is a singleton in its sample. The V call is TRBV6-4, the J call TRBJ2-3; 12 bases are a match to TRBD2. Germline V gene sequence: CDR1 MRHNA, CDR2 SNTAGT. CDR3 size: 15 residues. V lost 6 bases, J lost 5 bases, and 6 bases stayed unmatched. The CDR3 DNA reads TGTGCCAGCAGATCGACTAGCGGGGGCCAAGATACGCAGTATTTT. It translates to CASRSTSGGQDTQYF.

This chain connects TRBV25-1 to TRBJ2-5; 15 positions agree with TRBD2. The germline gives CDR1 MGHDK, CDR2 SYGVNS. The CDR3 is made up of 17 amino acids. Trimming took 3 bases from V and 7 from J; bases not matched to a gene: 9. CDR3 sequence reads: CASSDGSGLAGGGTQYF. The CDR3 nucleotides are TGTGCCAGCAGTGATGGTTCGGGACTAGCGGGAGGAGGGACCCAGTACTTC.

The V gene is TRBV6-6, the J gene TRBJ2-1, with 11 bases aligning to TRBD2. CDR3 size: 14 residues. Germline loops: CDR1 MNHNY, CDR2 SVGAGI (reference sequence). Trimming took 6 bases from V and 3 from J; bases not matched to a gene: 1. The CDR3 nucleotides are TGTGCCAGCAGGGGACTAGCGGACTACAATGAGCAGTTCTTC. Residues: CASRGLADYNEQFF.

This clone was counted once. This sequence joins TRBV5-1 and TRBJ2-1; TRBD2 aligns across 9 bases. The trim removed 2 bases at V and 7 bases at J, leaving 16 bases unmatched. The CDR3 has 18 residues. Germline CDR1 and CDR2: SGHRS and YFSETQ. This CDR3 reads CASSLKISLAGNKNEQFF. The CDR3 nucleotides are TGCGCCAGCAGCTTAAAGATTTCGCTAGCGGGAAATAAGAATGAGCAGTTCTTC.

The V call is TRBV9, the J call TRBJ2-4, with 12 bases fitting TRBD2. Germline V gene data show CDR1 as SGDLS and CDR2 as YYNGEE. Unmatched junction bases numbered 9, after V lost 3 bases and J lost 8 bases. The length of the CDR3 is 16 residues. The chain's CDR3 is CASSASSGGASDIQYF. CDR3 nucleotides: TGTGCCAGCAGCGCCTCTAGCGGGGGGGCCTCGGACATTCAGTACTTC. The variable domain in full, completed from reference TRBV9 and TRBJ2-4, reads DSGVTQTPKHLITATGQRVTLRCSPRSGDLSVYWYQQSLDQGLQFLIQYYNGEERAKGNILERFSAQQFPDLHSELNLSSLELGDSALYFCASSASSGGASDIQYFGAGTRLSVL.

The chain combines TRBV6-5 with TRBJ2-7, with 8 bases aligning to TRBD1. V was pared by 2 bases and J by 4 bases, with 7 bases of the junction left unmatched. The CDR3 spans 15 residues. CDR1 and CDR2 from the germline V gene are MNHEY and SVGAGI. The DNA for the CDR3 is TGTGCCAGCAGTTACGCTTCAGGGGGCTTTTACGAGCAGTACTTC. It is translated as CASSYASGGFYEQYF.

V gene TRBV7-8 combines with J gene TRBJ2-5, with D hard to call. Per germline, CDR1 SGHVS and CDR2 FQNEAQ. The CDR3 runs 14 residues. Between the trimmed V and J ends, which lost 6 bases and 5 bases, there was a span of 16 bases. This CDR3 reads CASRSLTGWETQYF. In DNA form, the CDR3 reads TGTGCCAGCAGAAGCTTGACTGGATGGGAGACCCAGTACTTC. Combining the CDR3 with reference TRBV7-8 and TRBJ2-5 gives the whole variable domain GAGVSQSPRYKVAKRGQDVALRCDPISGHVSLFWYQQALGQGPEFLTYFQNEAQLDKSGLPSDRFFAERPEGSVSTLKIQRTQQEDSAVYLCASRSLTGWETQYFGPGTRLLVL.

The chain couples TRBV10-3 to TRBJ1-1; TRBD1 agrees at 7 bases. CDR1 and CDR2 (germline): ENHRY, SYGVKD. V dropped 10 bases and J dropped 6; count of bases not matched to a gene: 17. The CDR3 has 15 amino acids. CDR3 sequence (DNA): TGTGCCACAACCCGGACAGGAGATTTTAGATCTGAAGCTTTCTTT. Its protein is CATTRTGDFRSEAFF.

This clone was observed a single time. The chain recombines TRBV5-1 with TRBJ1-2; D possibly corresponds to TRBD1 (6 bases). This CDR3 contains 15 residues. Germline loops: CDR1 SGHRS, CDR2 YFSETQ. V dropped 0 bases and J dropped 4 bases, with 13 bases sitting between them. DNA of the CDR3: TGCGCCAGCAGCTTGGAGCAGGGGTCGGCCTATGGCTACACCTTC. It specifies CASSLEQGSAYGYTF.

The chain joins TRBV20-1 to TRBJ2-3, with D possibly TRBD1 on 5 matching bases. Germline CDR1 is DFQATT and CDR2 is SNEGSKA (reference sequence). The CDR3 extends over 11 amino acids. Here the CDR3 reads CGAGSTDTQYF. The CDR3 DNA sequence: TGCGGGGCAGGGAGCACAGATACGCAGTATTTT.

This chain connects TRBV6-4 to TRBJ2-1; no reliable D call. The V gene lost 3 bases and the J gene lost 1 base, with 10 bases spanning the gap. The CDR3 has 15 residues. The germline CDR1 and CDR2 sequences are MRHNA and SNTAGT. The CDR3 is CASSDSVGSYNEQFF. CDR3 bases: TGTGCCAGCAGTGATTCCGTCGGGTCCTACAATGAGCAGTTCTTC.

This chain connects TRBV7-8 to TRBJ2-1; 11 positions agree with TRBD2. After removal of 5 bases from V and 3 bases from J, the junction contained 6 bases not matched to a gene. Germline lookup yields CDR1 SGHVS and CDR2 FQNEAQ. CDR3 size: 16 residues. DNA of the CDR3: TGTGCCAGCAGCCCCGGACTAGCGGGTCTCTACAATGAGCAGTTCTTC. Its protein is CASSPGLAGLYNEQFF.

In DNA form, the CDR3 reads TGTGCCAGCAGCCCCTTTCCGCCGATTGGCCTAGCCAAAAACATTCAGTACTTC. Translated: CASSPFPPIGLAKNIQYF. The gene calls are TRBV27 and TRBJ2-4; D is uncertain. V lost 6 bases to trimming and J lost 0 bases, with 21 bases between them. CDR1 is MNHEY, CDR2 SMNVEV, per germline (reference sequence). The CDR3 has 18 residues.

As regards this clone: At the DNA level, this CDR3 is encoded by other sequences in the same sample as well. This chain uses TRBV19 with TRBJ1-5, with 7 bases identical to TRBD1. Germline V gene data show CDR1 as LNHDA and CDR2 as SQIVND (reference sequence). Trimming removed 6 bases from V and 1 base from J; junction bases left unmatched: 6. The CDR3 loop spans 15 amino acids. In DNA, the CDR3 is TGTGCCAGTAGGCGGACAGGAACAAGCAATCAGCCCCAGCATTTT. This encodes CASRRTGTSNQPQHF.

V usage is TRBV19 and J usage is TRBJ1-6, with D perhaps TRBD1 (6 bases). Trimming stripped 7 bases from V and 7 bases from J, with 14 bases between. The CDR3 length is 14 residues. Germline assignment: CDR1 LNHDA and CDR2 SQIVND (reference sequence). CDR3 sequence (DNA): TGTGCCAGTATGTCGGCAGGGGAAAATTCACCCCTCCACTTT. Residues: CASMSAGENSPLHF.

This clone was found once. This sequence joins TRBV6-6 and TRBJ2-1; D is perhaps TRBD1 (5 bases). CDR3 length: 14 residues. CDR1 and CDR2 from the germline V gene are MNHNY and SVGAGI (reference sequence). The V and J ends lost 6 bases and 4 bases respectively, with 13 bases between them. CDR3: CASSLEGAYNEQFF. The CDR3 DNA reads TGTGCCAGCAGCTTGGAAGGGGCGTACAATGAGCAGTTCTTC.

The chain is built from TRBV6-5 and TRBJ2-7; TRBD2 is a possible D gene (6 bases). V lost 8 bases and J 5 bases, leaving 19 bases between the germline ends. CDR3 length: 14 residues. Germline lookup yields CDR1 MNHEY and CDR2 SVGAGI. The CDR3 spells CASWAGGVANEQYF. In DNA form, the CDR3 reads TGTGCCAGCTGGGCGGGCGGGGTCGCTAACGAGCAGTACTTC.

V is TRBV27 and J is TRBJ2-7, with a weak D call TRBD2 (6 bases). The V gene lost 6 bases and the J gene lost 0 bases, with 15 bases spanning the gap. The CDR3 totals 15 residues. The germline V gene encodes CDR1 MNHEY and CDR2 SMNVEV (reference sequence). This CDR3 reads CASRWGVGLSYEQYF. The CDR3 DNA is TGTGCCAGCAGGTGGGGGGTAGGGCTCTCCTACGAGCAGTACTTC.

The gene calls are TRBV9 and TRBJ2-2, with D possibly matching TRBD1 (5 bases). CDR1 is SGDLS, CDR2 YYNGEE, per germline. The CDR3 is 14 amino acids. The V end was cut by 0 bases, the J end by 6 bases, with 9 bases between. CDR3: CASSVATTAGELFF. DNA of the CDR3: TGTGCCAGCAGCGTAGCTACGACAGCCGGGGAGCTGTTTTTT.

This clone was found once. The rearrangement uses TRBV5-1 and TRBJ1-5, with a weak D call TRBD1 (6 bases). V lost 1 base and J 0 bases, leaving 11 bases between the germline ends. This CDR3 has 16 amino acids. The germline gives CDR1 SGHRS, CDR2 YFSETQ. This CDR3 is CASSLQPGDSNQPQHF. For the CDR3, the DNA is TGCGCCAGCAGCTTGCAACCAGGGGATAGCAATCAGCCCCAGCATTTT.

The chain has TRBV7-9 and TRBJ1-2; tentative D call: TRBD1 (5 bases). The CDR3 length is 11 residues. The V gene's germline CDR1 is SEHNR and CDR2 FQNEAQ (reference sequence). Trimming left V 5 bases short and J 10 bases short, with 11 bases between. The CDR3 nucleotides read TGTGCCAGCAGCAGGGGCCTATCCTACACCTTC. Residues: CASSRGLSYTF.